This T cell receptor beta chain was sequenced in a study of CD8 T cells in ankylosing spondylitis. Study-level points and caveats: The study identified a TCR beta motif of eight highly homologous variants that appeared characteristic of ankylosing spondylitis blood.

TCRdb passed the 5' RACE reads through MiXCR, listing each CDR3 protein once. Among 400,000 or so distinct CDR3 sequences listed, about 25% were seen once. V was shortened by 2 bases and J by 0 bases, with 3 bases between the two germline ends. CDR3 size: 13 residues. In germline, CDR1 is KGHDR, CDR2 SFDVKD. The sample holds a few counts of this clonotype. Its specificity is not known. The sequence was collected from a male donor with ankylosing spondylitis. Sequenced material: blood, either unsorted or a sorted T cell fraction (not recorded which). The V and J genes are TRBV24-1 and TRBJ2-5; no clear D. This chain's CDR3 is CATSDSYQETQYF. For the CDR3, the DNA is TGTGCCACCAGTGATTCCTACCAAGAGACCCAGTACTTC.